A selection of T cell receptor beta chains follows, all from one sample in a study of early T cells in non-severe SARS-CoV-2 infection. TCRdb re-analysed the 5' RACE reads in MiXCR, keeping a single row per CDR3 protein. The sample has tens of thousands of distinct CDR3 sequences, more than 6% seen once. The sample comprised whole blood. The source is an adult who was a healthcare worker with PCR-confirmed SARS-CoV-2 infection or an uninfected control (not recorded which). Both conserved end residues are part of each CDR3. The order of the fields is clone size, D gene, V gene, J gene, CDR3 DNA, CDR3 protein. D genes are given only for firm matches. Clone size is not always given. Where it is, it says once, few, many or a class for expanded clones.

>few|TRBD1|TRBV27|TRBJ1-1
TGTGCCAGCAGTTTATTCGGACAGGCTGCTATCACTGAAGCTTTCTTT
CASSLFGQAAITEAFF
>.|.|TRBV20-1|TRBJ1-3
TGCAGTCCTATGCAACCGGGGGGAAACACCATATATTTT
CSPMQPGGNTIYF
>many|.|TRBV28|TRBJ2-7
TGTGCCAGCGGACGGCAGGTGACCTACGAGCAGTACTTC
CASGRQVTYEQYF
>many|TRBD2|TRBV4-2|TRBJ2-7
TGTGCCAGCAGCCAAGACGGGACTACCAACTACGAGCAGTACTTC
CASSQDGTTNYEQYF
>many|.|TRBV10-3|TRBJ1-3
TGTGCCATCAGTGAGGGGGGCTTCTCTGGAAACACCATATATTTT
CAISEGGFSGNTIYF
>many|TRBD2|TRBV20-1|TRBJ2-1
TGCAGTGCTAGGTTTCGGACTAGCGGGAGCTATGAGCAGTTCTTC
CSARFRTSGSYEQFF
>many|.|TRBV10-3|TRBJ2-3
TGTGCCATCAGTGAACTAGTTAGCACAGATACGCAGTTTTTT
CAISELVSTDTQFF
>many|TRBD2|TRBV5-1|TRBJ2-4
TGCGCCAGCAGCGAGGGGACTAGCGGGACCCTTGGAAACATTCAGTACTTC
CASSEGTSGTLGNIQYF
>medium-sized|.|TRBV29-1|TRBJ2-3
TGCAGCGTTCTTACGGACGGAGATACGCAGTATTTT
CSVLTDGDTQYF
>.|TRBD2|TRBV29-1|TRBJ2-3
TGCAGCGTTGAACAACTAGCGGGAGAGGGGACAGATACGCAGTATTTT
CSVEQLAGEGTDTQYF
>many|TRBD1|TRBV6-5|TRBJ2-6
TGTGCCAGCAGTCTCTGGACAGGGGACCTCCCTGGGGCCAACGTCCTGACTTTC
CASSLWTGDLPGANVLTF
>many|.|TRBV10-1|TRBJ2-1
TGCGCCAGCAGTGAGTCGGGGGACCCTTCCTACAATGAGCAGTTCTTC
CASSESGDPSYNEQFF
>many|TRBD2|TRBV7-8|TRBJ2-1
TGTGCCAGCAGCTTAACGGGACTAGCCCACAATGAGCAGTTCTTC
CASSLTGLAHNEQFF
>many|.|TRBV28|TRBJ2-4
TGTGCCAGCAGAAAGATTGGCAAAAACATTCAGTACTTC
CASRKIGKNIQYF
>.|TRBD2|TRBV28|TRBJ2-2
TGTGCCAGCAGCCCCATGACTAGCGGGAGGGCCGCGGCCGGGGAGCTGTTTTTT
CASSPMTSGRAAAGELFF
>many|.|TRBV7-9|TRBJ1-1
TGTGCCAGCAGCTTATCTAGGAACACTGAAGCTTTCTTT
CASSLSRNTEAFF
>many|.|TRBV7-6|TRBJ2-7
TGTGCCAGCAGCTTAGCTCCATCCGGGACGGCGGAGAGGTACGAGCAGTACTTC
CASSLAPSGTAERYEQYF
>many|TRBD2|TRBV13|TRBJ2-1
TGTGCCAGCAGCTTCCCCACTGGGGGGGATAATGAGCAGTTCTTC
CASSFPTGGDNEQFF
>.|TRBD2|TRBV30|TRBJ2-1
TGTGCCTGGATGGGGGGACTAACGGGAGGGCCTGACAATGAGCAGTTCTTC
CAWMGGLTGGPDNEQFF
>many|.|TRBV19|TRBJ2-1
TGTGCCAGTAGTATATTTCGCAATGAGCAGTTCTTC
CASSIFRNEQFF
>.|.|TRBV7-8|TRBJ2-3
TGTGCCAGCAGCCCCGAGTCGGGGATCACAGATACGCAGTATTTT
CASSPESGITDTQYF
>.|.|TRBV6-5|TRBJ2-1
TGTGCCACGATCAGCAGCTCCTACAATGAGCAGTTCTTC
CATISSSYNEQFF
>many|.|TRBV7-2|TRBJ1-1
TGTGCCAGCAGCTTAGCGCGGGGAGCTGAAGCTTTCTTT
CASSLARGAEAFF
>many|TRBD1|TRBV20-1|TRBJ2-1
TGCAGTGCTAGCAGGGGGAGTAGCGTCAATGAGCAGTTCTTC
CSASRGSSVNEQFF
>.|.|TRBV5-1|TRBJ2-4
TGCGCCAGCAGCGGGGGGCTAGAACTAGCCAAAAACATTCAGTACTTC
CASSGGLELAKNIQYF
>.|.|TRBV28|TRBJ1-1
TGTGCCAGCAGTATTACAGGGTATGATGAAGCTTTCTTT
CASSITGYDEAFF
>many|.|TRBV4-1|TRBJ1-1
TGCGCCAGCAGCCAAGGTTACCCGGAAGAAGCTTTCTTT
CASSQGYPEEAFF
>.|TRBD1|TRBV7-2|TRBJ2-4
TGTGCCAGCAGCTTGGCTGGGACAGCAAACATTCAGTACTTC
CASSLAGTANIQYF
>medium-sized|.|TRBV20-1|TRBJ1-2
TGCAGTGCTTCCGGGAATGGCTACACCTTC
CSASGNGYTF
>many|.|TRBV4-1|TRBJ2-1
TGCGCCAGCAGCCCCCTTTTGGACGAGCGGAATGAGCAGTTCTTC
CASSPLLDERNEQFF
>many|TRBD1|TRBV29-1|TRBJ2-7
TGCAGCGCCGCCGGGACAGGTAGCTCCTACGAGCAGTACTTC
CSAAGTGSSYEQYF
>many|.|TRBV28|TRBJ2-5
TGTGCCAGCAGGACGGGGACGGACTCTGGGACCCAGTACTTC
CASRTGTDSGTQYF
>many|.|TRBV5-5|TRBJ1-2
TGTGCCAGCAGCTTGGCTGCTAGGGCTTTGAGCTATGGCTACACCTTC
CASSLAARALSYGYTF
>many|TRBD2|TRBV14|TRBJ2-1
TGTGCCAGCAGCCAAGATCGGGCGGGAGGGCCCTCGGATGAGCAGTTCTTC
CASSQDRAGGPSDEQFF
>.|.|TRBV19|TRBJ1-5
TGTGCCAGTACCTTAGGGGGAGAGGGGGGCAATCAGCCCCAGCATTTT
CASTLGGEGGNQPQHF
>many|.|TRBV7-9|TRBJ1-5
TGTGCCAGCAGCTTAAACGGGGATCAGCCCCAGCATTTT
CASSLNGDQPQHF
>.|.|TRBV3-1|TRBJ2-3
TGTGCCAGCAGCCAAGAAACGGGGGTCTCGGCAGATACGCAGTATTTT
CASSQETGVSADTQYF
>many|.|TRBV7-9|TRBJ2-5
TGTGCCAGCAGCTTAGGATCAGAGACCCAGTACTTC
CASSLGSETQYF
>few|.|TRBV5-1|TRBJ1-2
TGCGCCAGCAGCAGAGACGGTAACAACTATGGCTACACCTTC
CASSRDGNNYGYTF
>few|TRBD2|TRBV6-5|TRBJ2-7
TGTGCCAGCAGCGGGGGGGATGGAAGCTCCTACGAGCAGTACTTC
CASSGGDGSSYEQYF
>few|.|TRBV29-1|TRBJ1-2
TGCAGCGCCGACAGTGGCTATGGCTACACCTTC
CSADSGYGYTF
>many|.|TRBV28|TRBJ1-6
TGTGCCAGCAGTCCCCCGCGACAGTCTACTCCCAATTCACCCCTCCACTTT
CASSPPRQSTPNSPLHF
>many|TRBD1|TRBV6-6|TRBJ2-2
TGTGCCAGCAGTTACCCCCCTACCTCGGACAGGGGAACCGGGGAGCTGTTTTTT
CASSYPPTSDRGTGELFF
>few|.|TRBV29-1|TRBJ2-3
TGCAGCGTTGAATCGGGTAGCACAGATACGCAGTATTTT
CSVESGSTDTQYF
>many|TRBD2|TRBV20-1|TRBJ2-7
TGCAGTGCTAGGGGTAGCGGGAGGGTCTGGGGCGAGCAGTACTTC
CSARGSGRVWGEQYF
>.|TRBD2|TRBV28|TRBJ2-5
TGTGCCAGCAGTTTATCTAGCGGGAGGCCCGAGCCGCAAGAGACCCAGTACTTC
CASSLSSGRPEPQETQYF
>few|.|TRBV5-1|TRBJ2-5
TGCGCCAGCAGCTTGGGCCCCTCAGAGACCCAGTACTTC
CASSLGPSETQYF